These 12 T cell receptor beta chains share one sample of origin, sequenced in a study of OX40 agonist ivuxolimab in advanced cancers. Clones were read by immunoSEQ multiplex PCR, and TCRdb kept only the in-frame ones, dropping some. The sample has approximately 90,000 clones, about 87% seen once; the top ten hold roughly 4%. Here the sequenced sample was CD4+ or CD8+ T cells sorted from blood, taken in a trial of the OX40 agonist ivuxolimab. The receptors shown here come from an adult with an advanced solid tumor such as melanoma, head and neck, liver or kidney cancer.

CDR3 bases: TGTGCCAGCAGCCGGGAGGAGGGGGATAACTATGGCTACACCTTC. Translation: CASSREEGDNYGYTF. The chain employs TRBV5-6 and TRBJ1-2, with D possibly matching TRBD1 (6 bases). CDR1 SGHDT and CDR2 YYEEEE come from the germline V gene. V was shortened by 4 bases and J by 1 base, with 14 bases between the two germline ends. CDR3 length: 15 amino acids.

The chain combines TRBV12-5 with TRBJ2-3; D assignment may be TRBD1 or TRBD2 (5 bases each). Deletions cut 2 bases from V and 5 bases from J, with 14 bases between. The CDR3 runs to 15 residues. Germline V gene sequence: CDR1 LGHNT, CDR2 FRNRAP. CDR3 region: CASGLFGGPRDTQYF. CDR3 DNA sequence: TGTGCTAGTGGTTTGTTTGGGGGTCCCAGAGATACGCAGTATTTT.

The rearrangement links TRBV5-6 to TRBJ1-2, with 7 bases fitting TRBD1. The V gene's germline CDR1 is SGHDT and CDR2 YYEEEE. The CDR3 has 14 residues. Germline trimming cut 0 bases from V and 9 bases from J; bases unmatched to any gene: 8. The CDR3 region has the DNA TGTGCCAGCAGCTTGGGACAGGGTACGTCAAGCTACACCTTC. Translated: CASSLGQGTSSYTF.

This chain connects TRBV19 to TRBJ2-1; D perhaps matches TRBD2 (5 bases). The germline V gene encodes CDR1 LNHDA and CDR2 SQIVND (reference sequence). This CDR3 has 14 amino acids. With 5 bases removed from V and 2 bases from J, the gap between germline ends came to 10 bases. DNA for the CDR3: TGTGCCAGTAGTGGTCTAGCAGCCTACAATGAGCAGTTCTTC. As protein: CASSGLAAYNEQFF.

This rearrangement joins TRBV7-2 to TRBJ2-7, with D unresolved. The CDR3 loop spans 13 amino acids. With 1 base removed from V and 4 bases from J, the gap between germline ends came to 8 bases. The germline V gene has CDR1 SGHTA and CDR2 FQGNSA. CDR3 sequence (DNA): TGTGCCAGCAGCTTAGTGGCTTGGTACGAGCAGTACGTC. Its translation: CASSLVAWYEQYV.

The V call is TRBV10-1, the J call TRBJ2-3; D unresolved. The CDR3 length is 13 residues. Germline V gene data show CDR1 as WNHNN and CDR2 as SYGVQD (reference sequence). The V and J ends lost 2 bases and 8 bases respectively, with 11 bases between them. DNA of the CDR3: TGCGCCAGCAGTGAGGGTTTGGCTGTTACGCAGTATTTT. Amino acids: CASSEGLAVTQYF.

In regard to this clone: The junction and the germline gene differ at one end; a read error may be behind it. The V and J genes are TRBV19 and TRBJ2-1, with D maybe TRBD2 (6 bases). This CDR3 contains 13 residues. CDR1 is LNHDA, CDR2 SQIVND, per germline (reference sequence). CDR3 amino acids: CASSIIGRLERFF. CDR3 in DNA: TGTGCCAGTAGTATAATCGGGAGACTAGAGCGGTTCTTC.

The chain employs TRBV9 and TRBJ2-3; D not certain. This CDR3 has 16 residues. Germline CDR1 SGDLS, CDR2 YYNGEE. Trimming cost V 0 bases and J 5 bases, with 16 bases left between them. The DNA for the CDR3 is TGTGCCAGCAGCGTAGGTGGCGGCCACCTGGAAGATACGCAGTATTTT. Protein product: CASSVGGGHLEDTQYF. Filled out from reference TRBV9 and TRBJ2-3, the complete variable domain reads DSGVTQTPKHLITATGQRVTLRCSPRSGDLSVYWYQQSLDQGLQFLIQYYNGEERAKGNILERFSAQQFPDLHSELNLSSLELGDSALYFCASSVGGGHLEDTQYFGPGTRLTVL.

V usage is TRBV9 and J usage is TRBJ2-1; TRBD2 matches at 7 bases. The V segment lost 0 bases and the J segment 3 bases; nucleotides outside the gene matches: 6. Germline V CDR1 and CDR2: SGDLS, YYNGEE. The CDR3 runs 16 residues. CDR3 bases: TGTGCCAGCAGCGTAGCGGCGGGGGTGCACTACAATGAGCAGTTCTTC. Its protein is CASSVAAGVHYNEQFF.

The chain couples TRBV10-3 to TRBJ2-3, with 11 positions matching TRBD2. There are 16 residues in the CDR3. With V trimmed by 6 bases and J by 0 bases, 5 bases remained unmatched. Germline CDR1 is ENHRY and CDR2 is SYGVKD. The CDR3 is CAIRPLAGGSTDTQYF. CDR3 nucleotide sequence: TGTGCCATCAGACCCCTAGCGGGAGGTAGCACAGATACGCAGTATTTT.

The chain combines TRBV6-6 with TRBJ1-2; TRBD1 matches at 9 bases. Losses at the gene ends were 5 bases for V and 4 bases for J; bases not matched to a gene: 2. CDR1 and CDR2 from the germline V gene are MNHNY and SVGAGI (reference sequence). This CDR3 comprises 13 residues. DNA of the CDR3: TGTGCCAGCAGTGAGGGACAGGGCTATGGCTACACCTTC. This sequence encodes CASSEGQGYGYTF.

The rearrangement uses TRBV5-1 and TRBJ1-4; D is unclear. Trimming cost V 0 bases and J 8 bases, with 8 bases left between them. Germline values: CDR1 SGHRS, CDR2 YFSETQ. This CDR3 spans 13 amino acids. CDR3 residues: CASSLGPSEKLFF. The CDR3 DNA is TGCGCCAGCAGCTTGGGTCCATCAGAAAAACTGTTTTTT.